Below are 23 T cell receptor beta chains sequenced from a single sample in a study of blood T cell repertoires in COVID-19 (dated by TCRdb to the early 2020s). Library preparation employed the immunoSEQ multiplex PCR assay. The immuneACCESS repertoire file appears here via TCRdb, limited to in-frame rearrangements. These files lack a portion of the clones; in checked studies, under half of the deficit traces to unresolved V genes, and the cause of the others is not known. Counted in this sample were roughly 190,000 clones; about 93% of them appeared once. 0.53% of the sample is in the top ten clones. Sequencing used peripheral blood. The receptors derive from a man in his fifties with acute or convalescent COVID-19.

The rearrangement links TRBV27 to TRBJ2-1; TRBD2 agrees at 11 bases. Trimming at V came to 3 bases and at J to 7 bases, leaving 5 bases not matched to a gene. The CDR3 sequence is 15 residues long. Germline V gene data show CDR1 as MNHEY and CDR2 as SMNVEV (reference sequence). The CDR3: CASSLLAGGANEQFF. The CDR3 nucleotides are TGTGCCAGCAGTTTGCTAGCGGGGGGTGCAAATGAGCAGTTCTTC.

The chain has TRBV30 and TRBJ2-3; no definite D call. The CDR3 loop spans 13 amino acids. The germline V and J ends were trimmed by 1 base and 3 bases, with 8 bases remaining between them. CDR1 is GTSNPN and CDR2 is SVGIG in the germline V gene (reference sequence). CDR3 residues: CAWSGQWTDTQYF. In DNA, the CDR3 is TGTGCCTGGAGTGGTCAGTGGACAGATACGCAGTATTTT.

V is TRBV6-1 and J is TRBJ1-1, with TRBD1 matching 11 bases. The germline V gene encodes CDR1 MNHNS and CDR2 SASEGT. J gave up 11 bases and V 0 bases, and 2 bases lay outside the gene matches. The CDR3 sequence is 13 residues long. The CDR3 protein is CASSEARDRGAFF. The CDR3 nucleotides read TGTGCCAGCAGTGAAGCGCGGGACAGGGGGGCTTTCTTT.

The CDR3 loop reads CASSGTENTEAFF. Here the CDR3 DNA reads TGCGCCAGCAGCGGGACAGAAAACACTGAAGCTTTCTTT. The chain couples TRBV5-1 to TRBJ1-1, with TRBD1 identical over 7 bases. Germline V gene lookup returns CDR1 SGHRS and CDR2 YFSETQ. This CDR3 contains 13 residues. Germline trimming cut 4 bases from V and 2 bases from J; bases unmatched to any gene: 2.

V usage is TRBV2 and J usage is TRBJ2-2; 14 bases align to TRBD2. The germline V gene has CDR1 SNHLY and CDR2 FYNNEI. J was trimmed by 0 bases and V by 6 bases; bases with no gene match: 9. This CDR3 comprises 19 residues. The CDR3 protein is CASSRLAGGPFANTGELFF. The DNA for the CDR3 is TGTGCCAGCAGCCGACTAGCGGGAGGGCCGTTCGCGAACACCGGGGAGCTGTTTTTT.

The chain couples TRBV7-9 to TRBJ2-7; perhaps TRBD1 as D (5 bases). The CDR3 is 14 amino acids. V lost 7 bases, J lost 2 bases, and 15 bases lay in between. Germline CDR1 reads SEHNR; CDR2 reads FQNEAQ (reference sequence). The CDR3 DNA sequence: TGTGCCAGCACCGGGCCGACAGCCCCCTACGAGCAGTACTTC. Protein product: CASTGPTAPYEQYF.

The rearrangement links TRBV19 to TRBJ1-6; perhaps TRBD1 as D (6 bases). The CDR3 length is 14 residues. V dropped 6 bases and J dropped 10 bases, with 16 bases sitting between them. CDR1 and CDR2 from the germline V gene are LNHDA and SQIVND (reference sequence). CDR3 amino acids: CASSRDLGGSPLHF. CDR3 nucleotide sequence: TGTGCCAGTAGCCGGGACCTTGGGGGCTCACCCCTCCACTTT.

Comment on this clone: Distinct nucleotide sequences in the sample also encode this CDR3. The chain links TRBV6-5 to TRBJ2-7; 8 bases align to TRBD1. The V gene end was trimmed by 2 bases and the J gene end by 2 bases; junction bases not matched to a gene: 2. The CDR3 has 14 amino acids. The germline V gene has CDR1 MNHEY and CDR2 SVGAGI. The CDR3 loop is CASSYGTGTYEQYF. The CDR3 DNA reads TGTGCCAGCAGTTACGGGACAGGTACCTACGAGCAGTACTTC.

The chain couples TRBV9 to TRBJ1-2; D not certain. The length of the CDR3 is 10 residues. Germline CDR1 reads SGDLS; CDR2 reads YYNGEE. Trimming removed 7 bases at V and 8 bases at J, with 9 bases between. CDR3 DNA: TGTGCCAGCGTACGGTTGGGCTACACCTTC. It is translated as CASVRLGYTF.

The V gene is TRBV27, the J gene TRBJ1-3; D is uncertain. Deletions cut 2 bases from V and 1 base from J, with 12 bases between. Germline-derived CDR1 and CDR2 are MNHEY and SMNVEV (reference sequence). This CDR3 comprises 16 residues. The CDR3 sequence is CASSLQQPGSGNTIYF. DNA for the CDR3: TGTGCCAGCAGTTTACAGCAGCCCGGGTCTGGAAACACCATATATTTT.

V gene TRBV12-3 or TRBV12-4 combines with J gene TRBJ1-5; D uncertain. The CDR3 contains 13 residues. V dropped 8 bases and J dropped 0 bases, with 8 bases sitting between them. DNA of the CDR3: TGTGCCAGCGACCGACATAGCAATCAGCCCCAGCATTTT. It encodes CASDRHSNQPQHF.

There are a few counts of this clone. V is TRBV10-3 and J is TRBJ1-5, with a tentative D call TRBD1 (6 bases). From germline, CDR1 is ENHRY and CDR2 SYGVKD. CDR3 length: 13 residues. V lost 10 bases and J lost 5, with 15 bases in between. The DNA of the CDR3 is TGTGCCACCACCGGGGGGGGGCATCAGCCCCAGCATTTT. Residues: CATTGGGHQPQHF.

The rearrangement links TRBV19 to TRBJ2-3; TRBD1 aligns across 12 bases. V gave up 4 bases and J gave up 7 bases; unmatched junction bases: 9. The CDR3 length is 16 residues. Germline-derived CDR1 and CDR2 are LNHDA and SQIVND (reference sequence). In nucleotides, the CDR3 is TGTGCCAGTAGTACGGGGACAGGGGGCCTCCTGAATACGCAGTATTTT. Protein: CASSTGTGGLLNTQYF.

The V gene is TRBV28, the J gene TRBJ1-5, with 10 nucleotides matching TRBD1. CDR3 length equals 14 residues. CDR1 is MDHEN, CDR2 SYDVKM, per germline. The V segment lost 4 bases and the J segment 6 bases; nucleotides outside the gene matches: 3. The CDR3 nucleotides are TGTGCCAGCAGTTGGACAGGGGGTATTCAGCCCCAGCATTTT. Translation: CASSWTGGIQPQHF.

In nucleotides, the CDR3 is TGCGCCAGCAGCCAAGACTCGGACAGGGCCTATGGCTACACCTTC. It is translated as CASSQDSDRAYGYTF. This chain links TRBV4-3 with TRBJ1-2; 8 nucleotides align to TRBD1. Germline CDR1 reads LGHNA; CDR2 reads YSLEER. The CDR3 totals 15 residues. The junction had 4 bases not matched to a gene; V was cut back by 0 bases and J by 4 bases.

The rearrangement uses TRBV7-8 and TRBJ1-4, with a tentative D call TRBD1 (6 bases). The CDR3 totals 17 residues. Deletions cut 5 bases from V and 8 bases from J, with 24 bases between. Germline V gene sequence: CDR1 SGHVS, CDR2 FQNEAQ. This CDR3 is CASSPERFAGEREKLFF. CDR3 DNA sequence: TGTGCCAGCAGCCCGGAAAGGTTTGCAGGGGAGAGGGAAAAACTGTTTTTT.

Only one count was recorded for this clone. The chain combines TRBV7-6 with TRBJ1-6, with 9 nucleotides matching TRBD1. The length of the CDR3 is 15 residues. The junction had 5 bases not matched to a gene; V was cut back by 6 bases and J by 5 bases. Germline values: CDR1 SGHVS, CDR2 FNYEAQ. In DNA form, the CDR3 reads TGTGCCAGCAGGGAGGGACAGGGAAATAATTCACCCCTCCACTTT. Translating gives CASREGQGNNSPLHF. The entire variable domain, with the rest obtained from reference TRBV7-6 and TRBJ1-6, is as follows: GAGVSQSPRYKVTKRGQDVALRCDPISGHVSLYWYRQALGQGPEFLTYFNYEAQQDKSGLPNDRFSAERPEGSISTLTIQRTEQRDSAMYRCASREGQGNNSPLHFGNGTRLTVT.

The genes are TRBV5-4 and TRBJ1-6, with TRBD1 matching over 8 bases. The CDR3 extends over 15 amino acids. Trimming at V came to 4 bases and at J to 5 bases, leaving 5 bases not matched to a gene. Looked up from germline, CDR1 is SGHNT and CDR2 is YYREEE (reference sequence). Here the CDR3 reads CASSPRGHDNSPLHF. The CDR3 DNA reads TGTGCCAGCAGCCCCAGGGGGCACGATAATTCACCCCTCCACTTT.

V usage is TRBV7-2 and J usage is TRBJ2-7; D unclear. V lost 4 bases, J lost 1 base, and 8 bases lay in between. Germline-derived CDR1 and CDR2 are SGHTA and FQGNSA. The CDR3 is made up of 13 amino acids. CDR3 sequence reads: CASSWAVSYEQYF. CDR3 nucleotide sequence: TGTGCCAGCAGCTGGGCAGTATCCTACGAGCAGTACTTC.

For the CDR3, the DNA is TGTGCCAGCAGCCACTCTGACAGCTTAATCCGCTATGGCTACACCTTC. Its translation is CASSHSDSLIRYGYTF. The V call is TRBV4-2, the J call TRBJ1-2; D is possibly TRBD1 (5 bases). Germline CDR1 and CDR2: LGHNA and YNFKEQ. The length of the CDR3 is 16 residues. V lost 3 bases to trimming and J lost 4 bases, with 18 bases between them.

The chain uses TRBV6-1 and TRBJ2-3; TRBD1 agrees at 8 bases. The CDR3 is made up of 14 amino acids. Per the germline V gene, CDR1 is MNHNS and CDR2 is SASEGT. The V gene end was trimmed by 3 bases and the J gene end by 6 bases; junction bases not matched to a gene: 5. The chain's CDR3 is CASSDRGRPDTQYF. In nucleotides, the CDR3 is TGTGCCAGCAGTGACAGGGGGCGCCCCGATACGCAGTATTTT.

V gene TRBV9 combines with J gene TRBJ2-5, with a weak D call TRBD2 (6 bases). This CDR3 region has 15 residues. V was shortened by 0 bases and J by 5 bases, with 14 bases between the two germline ends. CDR1 SGDLS and CDR2 YYNGEE come from the germline V gene. CDR3 amino acids: CASSVEAGARETQYF. The CDR3 region has the DNA TGTGCCAGCAGCGTAGAAGCGGGCGCCAGGGAGACCCAGTACTTC. The full variable domain, completed using reference TRBV9 and TRBJ2-5, is DSGVTQTPKHLITATGQRVTLRCSPRSGDLSVYWYQQSLDQGLQFLIQYYNGEERAKGNILERFSAQQFPDLHSELNLSSLELGDSALYFCASSVEAGARETQYFGPGTRLLVL.

This clone was found once. The CDR3: CASSPRWGARPTEAFF. Here the CDR3 DNA reads TGCGCCAGCAGCCCACGTTGGGGAGCACGGCCCACTGAAGCTTTCTTT. V and J are TRBV5-1 and TRBJ1-1; D uncertain. Germline-derived CDR1 and CDR2 are SGHRS and YFSETQ. Trimming took 4 bases from V and 4 from J, leaving 20 bases between them. The CDR3 extends over 16 amino acids.